This TCR beta chain stems from a study of shared clonotypes between healthy human individuals. Whole-study findings and limits: The four-donor shared clonotypes exceeded non-shared clonotypes in generation probability, with non-shared ones scoring lower.

From germline, CDR1 is SGDLS and CDR2 YYNGEE. V was cut by 5 bases and J by 4 bases, with 16 bases left in between. The CDR3 runs to 14 residues. TCRdb's table, derived via immunoSEQ multiplex PCR, lists solely in-frame clones and lacks some. Here the sample spans approximately 740,000 clones, around 93% being singletons. Positively selected for CCR7, the CD45RO-negative cells used as naive CD8 cells excluded terminally differentiated effector memory CD45RA+ cells. In regard to this clone: What it binds is unknown.

Material: naive CD8+ T cells sorted from blood. This receptor was identified in a man between 25 and 39 years old in good health. The rearrangement links TRBV9 to TRBJ2-7; D assignment may be TRBD1 or TRBD2 (5 bases each). For the CDR3, the DNA is TGTGCCAGCAGGAAGGGACCCAGCAAGTACGAGCAGTACTTC. Its translation is CASRKGPSKYEQYF.